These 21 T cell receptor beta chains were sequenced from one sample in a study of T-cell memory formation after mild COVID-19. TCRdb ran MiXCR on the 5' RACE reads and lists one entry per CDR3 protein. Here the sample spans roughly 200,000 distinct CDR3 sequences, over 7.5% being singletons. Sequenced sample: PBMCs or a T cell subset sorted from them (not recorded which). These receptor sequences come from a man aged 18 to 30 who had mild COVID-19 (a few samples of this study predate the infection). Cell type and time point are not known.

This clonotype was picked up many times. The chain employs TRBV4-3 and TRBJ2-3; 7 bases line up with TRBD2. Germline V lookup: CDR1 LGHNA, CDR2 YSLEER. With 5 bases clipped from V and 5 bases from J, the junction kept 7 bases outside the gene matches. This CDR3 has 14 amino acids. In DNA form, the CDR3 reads TGCGCCAGCAGCGCGACTAGCCTGAGAGATACGCAGTATTTT. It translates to CASSATSLRDTQYF.

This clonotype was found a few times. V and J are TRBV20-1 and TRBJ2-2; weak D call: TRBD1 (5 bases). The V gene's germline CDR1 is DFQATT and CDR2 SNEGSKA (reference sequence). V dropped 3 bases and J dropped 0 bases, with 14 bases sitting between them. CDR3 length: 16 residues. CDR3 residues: CSARMGGAPNTGELFF. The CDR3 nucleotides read TGCAGTGCTAGGATGGGTGGGGCCCCGAACACCGGGGAGCTGTTTTTT.

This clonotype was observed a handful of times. CDR3 nucleotides: TGTGCCACCGCGGGACTAGGGGCCACCGGGGAGCTGTTTTTT. It is translated as CATAGLGATGELFF. This rearrangement joins TRBV7-2 to TRBJ2-2; 8 nucleotides line up with TRBD2. This CDR3 is 14 amino acids long. The junction had 8 bases not matched to a gene; V was cut back by 10 bases and J by 4 bases. Looked up from germline, CDR1 is SGHTA and CDR2 is FQGNSA.

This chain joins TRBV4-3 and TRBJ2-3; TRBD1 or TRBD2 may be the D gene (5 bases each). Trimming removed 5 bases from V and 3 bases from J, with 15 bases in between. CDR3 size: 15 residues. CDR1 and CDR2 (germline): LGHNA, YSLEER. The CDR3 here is CASSKGPSVTDTQYF. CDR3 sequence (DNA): TGCGCCAGCAGCAAGGGACCGAGCGTGACAGATACGCAGTATTTT.

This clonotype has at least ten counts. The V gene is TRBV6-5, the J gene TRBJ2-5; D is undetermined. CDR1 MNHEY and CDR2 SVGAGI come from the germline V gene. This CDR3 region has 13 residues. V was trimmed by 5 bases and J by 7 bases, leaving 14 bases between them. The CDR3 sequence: CASSHRDTGTQYF. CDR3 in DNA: TGTGCCAGCAGTCATAGAGATACTGGGACCCAGTACTTC.

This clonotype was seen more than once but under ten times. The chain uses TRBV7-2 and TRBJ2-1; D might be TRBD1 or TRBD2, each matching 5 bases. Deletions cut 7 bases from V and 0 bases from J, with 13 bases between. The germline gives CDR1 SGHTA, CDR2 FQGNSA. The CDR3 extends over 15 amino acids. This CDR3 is CASNQGLASYNEQFF. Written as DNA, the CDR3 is TGTGCCAGCAACCAGGGCCTAGCCTCCTACAATGAGCAGTTCTTC.

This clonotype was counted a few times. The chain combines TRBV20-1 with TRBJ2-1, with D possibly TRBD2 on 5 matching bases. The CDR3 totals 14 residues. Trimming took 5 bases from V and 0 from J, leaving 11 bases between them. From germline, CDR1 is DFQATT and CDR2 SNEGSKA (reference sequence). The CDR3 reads CSAPSGGSYNEQFF. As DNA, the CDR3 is TGCAGTGCTCCATCCGGAGGCTCCTACAATGAGCAGTTCTTC.

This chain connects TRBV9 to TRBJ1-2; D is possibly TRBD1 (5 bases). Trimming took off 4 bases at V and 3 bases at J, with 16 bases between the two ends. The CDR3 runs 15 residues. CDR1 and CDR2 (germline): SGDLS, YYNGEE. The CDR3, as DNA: TGTGCCAGCAGCAAAAGACAGTATATGGACTATGGCTACACCTTC. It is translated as CASSKRQYMDYGYTF.

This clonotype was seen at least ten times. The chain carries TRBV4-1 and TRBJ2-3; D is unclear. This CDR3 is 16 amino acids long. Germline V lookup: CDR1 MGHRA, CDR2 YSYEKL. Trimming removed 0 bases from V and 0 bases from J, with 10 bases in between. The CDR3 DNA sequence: TGCGCCAGCAGCCAAGAGAACAGCCCTAGCACAGATACGCAGTATTTT. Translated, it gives CASSQENSPSTDTQYF.

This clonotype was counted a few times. The CDR3 loop reads CASSYRQGQGYNEQFF. The CDR3 nucleotides are TGTGCCAGCAGCTACAGACAGGGTCAGGGGTACAATGAGCAGTTCTTC. The chain combines TRBV7-8 with TRBJ2-1; 7 nucleotides agree with TRBD1. V lost 4 bases to trimming and J lost 4 bases; unmatched junction nucleotides: 10. The CDR3 contains 16 residues. CDR1 and CDR2 (germline): SGHVS, FQNEAQ.

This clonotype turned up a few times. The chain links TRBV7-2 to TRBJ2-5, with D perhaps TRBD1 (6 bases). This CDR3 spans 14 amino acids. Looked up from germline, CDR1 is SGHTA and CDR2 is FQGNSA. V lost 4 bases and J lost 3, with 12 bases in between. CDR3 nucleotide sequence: TGTGCCAGCAGCTCTAACAGGGTGGAAGAGACCCAGTACTTC. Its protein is CASSSNRVEETQYF.

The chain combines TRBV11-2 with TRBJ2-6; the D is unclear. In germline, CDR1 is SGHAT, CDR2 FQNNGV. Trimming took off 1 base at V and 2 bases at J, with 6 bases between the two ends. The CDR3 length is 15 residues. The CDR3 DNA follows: TGTGCCAGCAGCTTAGCCGGCGCTGGGGCCAACGTCCTGACTTTC. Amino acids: CASSLAGAGANVLTF.

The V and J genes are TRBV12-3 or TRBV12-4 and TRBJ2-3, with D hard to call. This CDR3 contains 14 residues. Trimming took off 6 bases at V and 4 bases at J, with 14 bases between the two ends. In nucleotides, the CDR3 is TGTGCCAGCAGACCCGGACGGTTACCAGATACGCAGTATTTT. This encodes CASRPGRLPDTQYF.

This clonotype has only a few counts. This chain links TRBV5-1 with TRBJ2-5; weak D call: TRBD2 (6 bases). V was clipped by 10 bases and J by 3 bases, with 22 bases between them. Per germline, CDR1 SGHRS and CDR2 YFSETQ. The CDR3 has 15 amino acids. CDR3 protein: CAGSPTPGEEETQYF. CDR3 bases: TGCGCCGGCTCTCCAACGCCGGGGGAGGAAGAGACCCAGTACTTC.

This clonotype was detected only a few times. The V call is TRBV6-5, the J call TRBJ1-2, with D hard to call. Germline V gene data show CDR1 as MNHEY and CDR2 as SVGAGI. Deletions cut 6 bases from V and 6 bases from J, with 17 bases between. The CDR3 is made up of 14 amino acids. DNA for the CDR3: TGTGCCAGCAGACCTGACGGTAGGCTTAATGGCTACACCTTC. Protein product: CASRPDGRLNGYTF.

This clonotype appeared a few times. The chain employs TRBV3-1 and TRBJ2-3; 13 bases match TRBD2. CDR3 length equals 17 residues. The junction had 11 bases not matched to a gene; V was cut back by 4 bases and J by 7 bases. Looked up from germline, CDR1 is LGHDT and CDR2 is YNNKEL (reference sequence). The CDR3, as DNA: TGTGCCAGCAGCCCCGTGAACCGACTAGCGGGGGGATATACGCAGTATTTT. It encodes CASSPVNRLAGGYTQYF.

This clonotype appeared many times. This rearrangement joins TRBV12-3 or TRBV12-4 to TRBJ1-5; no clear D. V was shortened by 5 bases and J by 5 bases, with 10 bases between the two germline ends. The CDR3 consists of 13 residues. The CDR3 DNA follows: TGTGCCAGCAGTCCTGATTACGATCAGCCCCAGCATTTT. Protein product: CASSPDYDQPQHF.

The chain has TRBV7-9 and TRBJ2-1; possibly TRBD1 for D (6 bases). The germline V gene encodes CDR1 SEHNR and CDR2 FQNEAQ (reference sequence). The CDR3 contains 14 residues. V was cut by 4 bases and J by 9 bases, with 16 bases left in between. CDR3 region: CASSSADRYGEQFF. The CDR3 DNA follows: TGTGCCAGCAGCTCTGCCGACAGGTATGGTGAGCAGTTCTTC.

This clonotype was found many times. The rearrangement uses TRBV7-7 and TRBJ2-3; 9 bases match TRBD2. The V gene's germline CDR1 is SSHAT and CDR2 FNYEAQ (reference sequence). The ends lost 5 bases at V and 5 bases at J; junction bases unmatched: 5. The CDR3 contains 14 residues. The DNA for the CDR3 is TGTGCCAGCAGCGGCGGGGGGGCAGGAGATACGCAGTATTTT. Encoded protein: CASSGGGAGDTQYF.

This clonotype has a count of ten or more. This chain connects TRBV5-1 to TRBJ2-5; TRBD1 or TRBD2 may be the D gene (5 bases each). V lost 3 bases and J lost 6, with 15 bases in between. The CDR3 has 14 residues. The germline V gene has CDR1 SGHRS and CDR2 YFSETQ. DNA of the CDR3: TGCGCCAGCAGCTCTGGGACGGGGCGCCAGACCCAGTACTTC. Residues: CASSSGTGRQTQYF.

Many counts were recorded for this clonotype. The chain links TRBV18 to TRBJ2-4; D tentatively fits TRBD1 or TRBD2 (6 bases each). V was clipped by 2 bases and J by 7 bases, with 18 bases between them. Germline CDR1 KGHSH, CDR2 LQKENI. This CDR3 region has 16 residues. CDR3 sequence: CASSPVPGGGRNIQYF. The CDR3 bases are TGTGCCAGCTCACCAGTACCCGGGGGCGGAAGGAACATTCAGTACTTC.